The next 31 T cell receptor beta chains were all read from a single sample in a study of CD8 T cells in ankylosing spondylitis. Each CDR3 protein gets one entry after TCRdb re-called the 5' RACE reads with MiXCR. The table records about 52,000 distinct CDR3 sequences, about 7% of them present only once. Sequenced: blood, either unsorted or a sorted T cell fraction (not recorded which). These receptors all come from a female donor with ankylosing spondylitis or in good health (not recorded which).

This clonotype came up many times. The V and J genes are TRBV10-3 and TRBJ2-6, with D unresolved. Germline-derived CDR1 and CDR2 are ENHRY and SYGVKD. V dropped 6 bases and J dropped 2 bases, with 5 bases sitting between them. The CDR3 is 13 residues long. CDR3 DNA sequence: TGTGCCATCAGAGGCACTGGGGCCAACGTCCTGACTTTC. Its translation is CAIRGTGANVLTF.

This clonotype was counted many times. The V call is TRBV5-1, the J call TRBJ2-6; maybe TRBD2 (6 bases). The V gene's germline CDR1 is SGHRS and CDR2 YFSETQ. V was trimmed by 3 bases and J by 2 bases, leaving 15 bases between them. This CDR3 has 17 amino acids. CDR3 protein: CASSSNAGGTGANVLTF. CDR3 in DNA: TGCGCCAGCAGCTCCAATGCCGGCGGGACTGGGGCCAACGTCCTGACTTTC. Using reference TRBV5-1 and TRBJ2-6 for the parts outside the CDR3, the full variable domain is KAGVTQTPRYLIKTRGQQVTLSCSPISGHRSVSWYQQTPGQGLQFLFEYFSETQRNKGNFPGRFSGRQFSNSRSEMNVSTLELGDSALYLCASSSNAGGTGANVLTFGAGSRLTVL.

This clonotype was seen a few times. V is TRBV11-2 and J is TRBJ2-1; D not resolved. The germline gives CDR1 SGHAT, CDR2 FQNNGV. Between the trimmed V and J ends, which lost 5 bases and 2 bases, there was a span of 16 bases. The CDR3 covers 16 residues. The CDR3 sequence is CASSPPPKYPYNEQFF. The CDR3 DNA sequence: TGTGCCAGCAGCCCACCACCCAAGTACCCCTACAATGAGCAGTTCTTC.

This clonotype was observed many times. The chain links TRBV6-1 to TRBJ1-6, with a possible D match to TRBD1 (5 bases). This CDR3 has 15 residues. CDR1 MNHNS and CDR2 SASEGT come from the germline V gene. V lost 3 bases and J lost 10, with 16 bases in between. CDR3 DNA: TGTGCCAGCAGTGATGCTGGGGGTTTTTTCTCACCCCTCCACTTT. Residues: CASSDAGGFFSPLHF.

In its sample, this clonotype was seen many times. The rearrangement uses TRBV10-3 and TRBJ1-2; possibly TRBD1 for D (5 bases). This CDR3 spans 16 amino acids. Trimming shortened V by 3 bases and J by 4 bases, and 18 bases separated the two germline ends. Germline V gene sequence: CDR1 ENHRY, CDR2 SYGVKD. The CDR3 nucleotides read TGTGCCATCAGTGACCCAAAGGGGTCGGGGTTCTATGGCTACACCTTC. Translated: CAISDPKGSGFYGYTF.

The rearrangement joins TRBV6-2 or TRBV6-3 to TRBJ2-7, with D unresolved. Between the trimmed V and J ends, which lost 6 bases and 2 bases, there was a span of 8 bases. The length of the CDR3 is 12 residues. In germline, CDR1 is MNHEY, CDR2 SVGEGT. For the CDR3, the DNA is TGTGCCAGCAGGGGTTTAACCTACGAGCAGTACGTC. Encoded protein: CASRGLTYEQYV.

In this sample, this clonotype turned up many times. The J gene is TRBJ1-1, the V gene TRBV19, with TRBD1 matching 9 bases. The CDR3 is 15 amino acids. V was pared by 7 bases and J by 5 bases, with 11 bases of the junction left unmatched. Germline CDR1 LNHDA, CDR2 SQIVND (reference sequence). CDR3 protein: CASTVLGQGLTEAFF. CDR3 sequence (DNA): TGTGCCAGTACCGTTCTGGGACAGGGACTAACTGAAGCTTTCTTT.

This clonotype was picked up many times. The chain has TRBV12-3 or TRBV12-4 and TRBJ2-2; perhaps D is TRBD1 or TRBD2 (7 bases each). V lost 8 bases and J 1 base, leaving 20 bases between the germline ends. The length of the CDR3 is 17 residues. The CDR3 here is CASALVGGGRNTGELFF. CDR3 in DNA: TGTGCCAGCGCCTTAGTGGGAGGGGGCAGGAACACCGGGGAGCTGTTTTTT.

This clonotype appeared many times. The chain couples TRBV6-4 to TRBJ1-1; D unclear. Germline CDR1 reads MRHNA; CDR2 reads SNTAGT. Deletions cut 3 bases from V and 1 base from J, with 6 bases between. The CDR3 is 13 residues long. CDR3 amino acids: CASSEQANTEAFF. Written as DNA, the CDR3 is TGTGCCAGCAGTGAGCAGGCGAACACTGAAGCTTTCTTT.

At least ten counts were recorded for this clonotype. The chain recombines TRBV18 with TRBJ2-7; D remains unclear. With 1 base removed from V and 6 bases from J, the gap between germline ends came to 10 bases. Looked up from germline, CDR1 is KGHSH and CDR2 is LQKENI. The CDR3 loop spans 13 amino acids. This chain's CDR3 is CASSPLDGVEQYF. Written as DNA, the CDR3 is TGTGCCAGCTCACCACTGGACGGCGTCGAGCAGTACTTC. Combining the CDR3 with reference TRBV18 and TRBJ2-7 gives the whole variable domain NAGVMQNPRHLVRRRGQEARLRCSPMKGHSHVYWYRQLPEEGLKFMVYLQKENIIDESGMPKERFSAEFPKEGPSILRIQQVVRGDSAAYFCASSPLDGVEQYFGPGTRLTVT.

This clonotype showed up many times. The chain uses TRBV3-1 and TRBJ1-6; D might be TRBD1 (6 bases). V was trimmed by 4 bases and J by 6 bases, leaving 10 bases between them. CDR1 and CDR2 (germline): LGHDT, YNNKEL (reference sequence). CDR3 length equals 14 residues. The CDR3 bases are TGTGCCAGCAGCCCCCGGACAGCTAATTCACCCCTCCACTTT. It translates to CASSPRTANSPLHF.

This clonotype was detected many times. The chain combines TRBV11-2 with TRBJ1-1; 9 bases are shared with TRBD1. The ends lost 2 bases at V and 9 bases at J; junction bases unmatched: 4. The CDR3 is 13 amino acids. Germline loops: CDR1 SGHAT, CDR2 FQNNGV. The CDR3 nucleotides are TGTGCCAGCAGCTTATGGGGACAGGGAAAAGCTTTCTTT. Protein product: CASSLWGQGKAFF.

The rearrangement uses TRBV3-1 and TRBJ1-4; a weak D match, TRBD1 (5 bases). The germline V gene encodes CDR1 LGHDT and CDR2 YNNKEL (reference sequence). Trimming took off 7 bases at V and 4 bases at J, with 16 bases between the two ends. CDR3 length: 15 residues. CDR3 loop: CASNPIGTVNEKLFF. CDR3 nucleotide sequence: TGTGCCAGCAACCCCATCGGGACGGTTAATGAAAAACTGTTTTTT.

CDR3 sequence reads: CASSLSALGWNTEAFF. The CDR3 region has the DNA TGTGCCAGCAGCCTTTCCGCCCTTGGATGGAACACTGAAGCTTTCTTT. The chain couples TRBV7-2 to TRBJ1-1; D unresolved. From germline, CDR1 is SGHTA and CDR2 FQGNSA. V lost 5 bases and J lost 1, with 17 bases in between. The CDR3 is 16 amino acids.

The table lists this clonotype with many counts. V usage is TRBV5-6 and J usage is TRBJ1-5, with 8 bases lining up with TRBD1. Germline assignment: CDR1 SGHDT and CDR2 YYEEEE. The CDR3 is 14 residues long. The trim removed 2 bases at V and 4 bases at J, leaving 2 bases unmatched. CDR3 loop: CASSFRQGNQPQHF. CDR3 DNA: TGTGCCAGCAGCTTTCGACAGGGGAATCAGCCCCAGCATTTT.

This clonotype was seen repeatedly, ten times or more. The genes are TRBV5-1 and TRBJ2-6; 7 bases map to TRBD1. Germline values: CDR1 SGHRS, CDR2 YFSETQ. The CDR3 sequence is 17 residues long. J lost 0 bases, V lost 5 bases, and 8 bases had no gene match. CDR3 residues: CASRGTVRASGANVLTF. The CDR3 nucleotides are TGCGCCAGCAGGGGGACAGTACGGGCCTCTGGGGCCAACGTCCTGACTTTC.

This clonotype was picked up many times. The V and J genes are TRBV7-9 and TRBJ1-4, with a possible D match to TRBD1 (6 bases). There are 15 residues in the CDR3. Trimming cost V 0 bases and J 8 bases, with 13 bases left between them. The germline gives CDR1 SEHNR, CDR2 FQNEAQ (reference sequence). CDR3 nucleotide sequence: TGTGCCAGCAGCTTAGCTGGCAGGGGTCGAGAAAAACTGTTTTTT. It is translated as CASSLAGRGREKLFF.

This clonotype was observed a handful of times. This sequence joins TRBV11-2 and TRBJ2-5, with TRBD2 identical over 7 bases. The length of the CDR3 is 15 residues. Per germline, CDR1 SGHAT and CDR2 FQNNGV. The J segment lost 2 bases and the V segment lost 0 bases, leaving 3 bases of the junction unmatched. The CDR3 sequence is CASSLEAGDQETQYF. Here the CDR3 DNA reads TGTGCCAGCAGCTTAGAGGCGGGGGATCAAGAGACCCAGTACTTC.

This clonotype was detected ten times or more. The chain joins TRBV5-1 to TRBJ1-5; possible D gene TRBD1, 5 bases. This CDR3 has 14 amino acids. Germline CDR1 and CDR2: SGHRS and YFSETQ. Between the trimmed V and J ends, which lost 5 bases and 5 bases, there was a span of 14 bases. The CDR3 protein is CASRRDPLDQPQHF. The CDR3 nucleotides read TGCGCCAGCAGAAGGGACCCCCTAGATCAGCCCCAGCATTTT.

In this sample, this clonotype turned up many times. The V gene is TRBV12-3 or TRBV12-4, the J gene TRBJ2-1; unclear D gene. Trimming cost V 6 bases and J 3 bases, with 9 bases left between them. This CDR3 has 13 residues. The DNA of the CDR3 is TGTGCCAGCAGGGTATCGGGCTACAATGAGCAGTTCTTC. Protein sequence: CASRVSGYNEQFF.

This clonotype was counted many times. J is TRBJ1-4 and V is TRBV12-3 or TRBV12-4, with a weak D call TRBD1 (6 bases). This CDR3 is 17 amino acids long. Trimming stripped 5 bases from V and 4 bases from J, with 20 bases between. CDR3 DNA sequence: TGTGCCAGCAGTCCGCCGGGACAACTTCGCTATAATGAAAAACTGTTTTTT. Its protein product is CASSPPGQLRYNEKLFF.

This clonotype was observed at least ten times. In DNA form, the CDR3 reads TGTGCCACCAGCTTTACCGGACAGGGAGGGGAGACCCAGTACTTC. Amino acids: CATSFTGQGGETQYF. The rearrangement joins TRBV24-1 to TRBJ2-5, with D possibly TRBD1 on 8 matching bases. CDR1 and CDR2 from the germline V gene are KGHDR and SFDVKD. V lost 7 bases and J lost 5, with 19 bases in between. The CDR3 loop spans 15 amino acids.

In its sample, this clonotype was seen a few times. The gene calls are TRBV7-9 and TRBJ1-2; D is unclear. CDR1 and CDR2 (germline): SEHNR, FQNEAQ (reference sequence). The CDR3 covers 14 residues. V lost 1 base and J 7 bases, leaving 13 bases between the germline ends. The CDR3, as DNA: TGTGCCAGCAGCTTAGAAGGGATGAGTGGTGGCTACACCTTC. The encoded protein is CASSLEGMSGGYTF.

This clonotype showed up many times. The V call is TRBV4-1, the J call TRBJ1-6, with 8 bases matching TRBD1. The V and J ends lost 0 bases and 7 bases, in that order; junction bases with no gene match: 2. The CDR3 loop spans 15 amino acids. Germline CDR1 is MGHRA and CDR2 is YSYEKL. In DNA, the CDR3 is TGCGCCAGCAGCCAAGACAGGGGGCTGAATTCACCCCTCCACTTT. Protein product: CASSQDRGLNSPLHF.

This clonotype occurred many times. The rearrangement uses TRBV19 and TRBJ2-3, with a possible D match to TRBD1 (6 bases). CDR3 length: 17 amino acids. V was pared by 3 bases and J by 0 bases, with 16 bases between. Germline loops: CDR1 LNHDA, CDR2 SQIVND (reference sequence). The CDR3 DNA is TGTGCCAGTAGTATGGCCCGGGAAGGGGGTAGCACAGATACGCAGTATTTT. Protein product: CASSMAREGGSTDTQYF.

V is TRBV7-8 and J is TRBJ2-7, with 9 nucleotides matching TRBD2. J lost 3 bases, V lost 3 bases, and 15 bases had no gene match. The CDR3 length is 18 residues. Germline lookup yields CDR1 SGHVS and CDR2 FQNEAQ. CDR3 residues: CASSFGLSRGGEVYEQYV. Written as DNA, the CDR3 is TGTGCCAGCAGCTTCGGGCTTTCGCGCGGGGGGGAGGTCTACGAGCAGTACGTC.

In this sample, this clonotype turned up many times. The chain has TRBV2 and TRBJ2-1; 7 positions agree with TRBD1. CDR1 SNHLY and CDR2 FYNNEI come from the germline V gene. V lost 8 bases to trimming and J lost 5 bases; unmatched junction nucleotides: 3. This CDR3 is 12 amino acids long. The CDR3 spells CASRDSNNEQFF. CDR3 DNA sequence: TGTGCCAGCCGGGACAGTAACAATGAGCAGTTCTTC.

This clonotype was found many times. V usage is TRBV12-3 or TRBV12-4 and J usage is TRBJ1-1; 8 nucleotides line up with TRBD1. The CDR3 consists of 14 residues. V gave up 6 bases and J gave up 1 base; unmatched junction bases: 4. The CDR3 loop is CASRVDRGNTEAFF. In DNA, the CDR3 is TGTGCCAGCAGGGTAGACAGGGGGAACACTGAAGCTTTCTTT.

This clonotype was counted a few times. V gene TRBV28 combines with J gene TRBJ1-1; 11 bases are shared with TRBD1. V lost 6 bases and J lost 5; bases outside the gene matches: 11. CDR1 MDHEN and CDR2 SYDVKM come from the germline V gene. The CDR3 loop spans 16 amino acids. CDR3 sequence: CASRNGQGAMGTEAFF. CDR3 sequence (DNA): TGTGCCAGCAGAAATGGACAGGGGGCTATGGGGACTGAAGCTTTCTTT. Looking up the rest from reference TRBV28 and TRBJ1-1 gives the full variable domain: DVKVTQSSRYLVKRTGEKVFLECVQDMDHENMFWYRQDPGLGLRLIYFSYDVKMKEKGDIPEGYSVSREKKERFSLILESASTNQTSMYLCASRNGQGAMGTEAFFGQGTRLTVV.

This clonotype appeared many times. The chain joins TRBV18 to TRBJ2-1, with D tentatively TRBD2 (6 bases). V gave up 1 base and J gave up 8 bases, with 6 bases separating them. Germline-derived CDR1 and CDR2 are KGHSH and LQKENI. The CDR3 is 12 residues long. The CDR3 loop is CASSPRLDEQFF. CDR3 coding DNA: TGTGCCAGCTCACCACGACTAGATGAGCAGTTCTTC. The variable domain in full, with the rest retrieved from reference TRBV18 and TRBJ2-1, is NAGVMQNPRHLVRRRGQEARLRCSPMKGHSHVYWYRQLPEEGLKFMVYLQKENIIDESGMPKERFSAEFPKEGPSILRIQQVVRGDSAAYFCASSPRLDEQFFGPGTRLTVL.

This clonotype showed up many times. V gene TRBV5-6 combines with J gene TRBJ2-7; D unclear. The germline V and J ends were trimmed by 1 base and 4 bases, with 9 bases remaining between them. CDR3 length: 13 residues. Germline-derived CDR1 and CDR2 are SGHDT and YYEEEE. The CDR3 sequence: CASSLMAAYEQYV. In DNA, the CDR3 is TGTGCCAGCAGCTTGATGGCAGCTTACGAGCAGTACGTC.